This T cell receptor (beta chain) was found in a study of T-cell memory formation after mild COVID-19 (dated by TCRdb to 2020 to 2022). Background for the entire study: TCR sequence clusters from the two donors were largely donor specific. In two donors, T-cell clones that expanded and contracted after mild COVID-19 were tracked by sequencing TCRalpha and TCRbeta repertoires over time. Two young, previously healthy adult volunteers made up the cohort, one male and one female. On the study overall, not on this receptor specifically: SARS-CoV-2 specificity of the second-wave clones peaking on day 37 was not confirmed. Some responding clones were found in pre-infection memory, which suggests that pre-existing cross-reactive memory T cells took part in the SARS-CoV-2 response. Contracting CD4+ clones were located mainly in the CM and EM memory subsets, whereas CD8+ clones were found to be enriched in EMRA. Balanced CD4/CD8 phenotypes were observed for clones contracting from day 15 to 85, whereas a bias towards CD4+ was observed for a second wave of clones expanding from day 15 to 37. Only two mild cases were covered by the study, and larger cohorts that include severe cases with pre-infection samples were considered necessary.

About this clonotype: The clone's antigen remains unknown. Base qualities are not provided; no much larger clone lies one nucleotide away.

These reads were obtained on an Illumina NovaSeq 6000. cDNA libraries for TCRalpha and TCRbeta were prepared by 5'RACE using constant-segment primers, with sample barcodes and unique molecular identifiers added. Trizol reagent was used to extract RNA from every sample. Library amplification was performed in two PCR steps, and a second sample barcode and Illumina TruSeq adapters were introduced in the second step. Libraries were sequenced on an Illumina NovaSeq with 2 x 150 bp paired-end reads. Concerning the study's data processing: Demultiplexing of reads and collapsing into UMI-guided consensus sequences were performed with migec v1.2.7. Using mixcr v2.1.11, UMI consensuses were aligned to TRA and TRB V and J templates and then assembled into clonotypes. A clonotype was counted as expanded or contracted only when both edgeR and NoisET called the clonotype significant, with the noise models trained on biological replicates. edgeR calls used a false discovery rate-adjusted p below 0.01 and a log2 fold-change threshold of 1. As an exploratory analysis of dynamics, max-normalized trajectories of the 1000 most abundant clonotypes were examined by PCA with hierarchical clustering. Separately sequenced CD4+ and CD8+ repertoires were used to assign the CD4 or CD8 phenotype of responding clones. TCRdb passed the public sequencing reads through fastp at Q25 and MiXCR, retaining productive beta sequences. Records with the same CDR3 protein are collapsed into one entry carrying the most frequent genes and DNA. None of the V and J calls come from the authors' own analysis; TCRdb made them. The sample profile shows 450,000 to 650,000 distinct CDR3 sequences; roughly 22% of them were found once. The ten largest clones capture around 9.2% of the sample.

Ficoll-Paque density gradient centrifugation was used to isolate PBMCs. CDR1 and CDR2, looked up from the germline V gene, are SGHVS and FQNEAQ. The CDR3 starts with the cysteine, ends with the phenylalanine, and has 15 residues. Here the CDR3 DNA is all that survives: 45 bases in frame from base 1. V lost 5 bases and J lost 8 bases, and the count of bases not matched to a germline gene is 11. The specimen sequenced was PBMCs or a T cell subset sorted from them (not recorded which). This TCR derives from an adult woman who had mild COVID-19 (a few samples of this study predate the infection). The sample titles of this study are shuffled in the database, so cell type and time point are left out; the donor was told from shared clones. The chain couples TRBV7-8 to TRBJ2-1; the junction holds 8 bases that match TRBD2. This receptor has the CDR3 CASSRGGLRIDEQFF. Here is the DNA: TGTGCCAGCAGCCGGGGGGGGTTAAGGATAGATGAGCAGTTCTTC.